What follows are 22 T cell receptor beta chains derived from one specimen sequenced in a study of a mutant IDH1 vaccine in newly diagnosed glioma. Repertoires were generated with immunoSEQ multiplex PCR, while TCRdb's copy carries only in-frame clones and drops some. The data contain about 34,000 clones, roughly 89% of them singletons. Their antigen targets remain unknown. Time point: week 47, end of study. Vaccination used 300 ug of mutant IDH1 20-mer peptide per dose, with topical imiquimod. This specimen consisted of PBMCs, obtained from a glioma patient whose treatment included an IDH1 peptide vaccine. These receptors all stem from a young woman with glioma.

V is TRBV4-2 and J is TRBJ1-3; TRBD1 aligns across 7 bases. CDR3 length: 15 residues. Germline V gene data show CDR1 as LGHNA and CDR2 as YNFKEQ. V was clipped by 5 bases and J by 0 bases; unmatched bases: 4. As DNA, the CDR3 is TGTGCCAGCAGCAACCGGGACAGCTCTGGAAACACCATATATTTT. Its translation is CASSNRDSSGNTIYF.

The chain employs TRBV2 and TRBJ1-2; the D gene is possibly TRBD1 (6 bases). V dropped 4 bases and J dropped 0 bases, with 15 bases sitting between them. Per the germline V gene, CDR1 is SNHLY and CDR2 is FYNNEI. The CDR3 has 16 residues. The CDR3 region is CASSGGGTLANYGYTF. The CDR3 DNA follows: TGTGCCAGCAGTGGGGGGGGGACATTAGCTAACTATGGCTACACCTTC.

This clone turned up a few times. The chain recombines TRBV7-2 with TRBJ1-2; tentative D call: TRBD1 (5 bases). This CDR3 region has 13 residues. V lost 10 bases to trimming and J lost 8 bases, with 20 bases between them. CDR1 and CDR2 from the germline V gene are SGHTA and FQGNSA. The CDR3 DNA reads as TGTGCCAACTCCCCAGATGGGGGTTACGGCTACACCTTC. This gives the protein CANSPDGGYGYTF. Filled out from reference TRBV7-2 and TRBJ1-2, the complete variable domain reads GAGVSQSPSNKVTEKGKDVELRCDPISGHTALYWYRQSLGQGLEFLIYFQGNSAPDKSGLPSDRFSAERTGGSVSTLTIQRTQQEDSAVYLCANSPDGGYGYTFGSGTRLTVV.

This chain joins TRBV7-2 and TRBJ1-2; TRBD1 agrees at 7 bases. Germline loops: CDR1 SGHTA, CDR2 FQGNSA. The V gene end was trimmed by 2 bases and the J gene end by 7 bases; junction bases not matched to a gene: 13. The CDR3 extends over 16 amino acids. The DNA for the CDR3 is TGTGCCAGCAGCTTATATTCGGGCGGGGAGGGGGCTGGCTACACCTTC. The encoded protein is CASSLYSGGEGAGYTF.

The V and J genes are TRBV20-1 and TRBJ2-1; TRBD2 is a possible D gene (5 bases). V dropped 6 bases and J dropped 9 bases, with 9 bases sitting between them. The CDR3 extends over 10 amino acids. Germline CDR1 reads DFQATT; CDR2 reads SNEGSKA (reference sequence). The CDR3 loop is CSAPEAEQFF. The CDR3 nucleotides read TGCAGTGCACCGGAGGCTGAGCAGTTCTTC.

In its sample, this clone was seen once. V and J are TRBV6-4 and TRBJ2-6; no reliable D call. There are 11 residues in the CDR3. CDR1 and CDR2 (germline): MRHNA, SNTAGT. With 3 bases removed from V and 9 bases from J, the gap between germline ends came to 3 bases. The CDR3 DNA reads as TGTGCCAGCAGTGAGGGCAACGTCCTGACTTTC. Protein sequence: CASSEGNVLTF.

The V call is TRBV14, the J call TRBJ1-2; D is undetermined. Germline V gene sequence: CDR1 SGHDN, CDR2 FVKESK. Deletions cut 0 bases from V and 2 bases from J, with 7 bases between. The CDR3 runs 14 residues. As DNA, the CDR3 is TGTGCCAGCAGCCAAGAAGCGGGGAACTATGGCTACACCTTC. Protein: CASSQEAGNYGYTF.

This clone ranks as medium-sized. J is TRBJ1-1 and V is TRBV7-6, with D maybe TRBD1 (6 bases). The V gene lost 2 bases and the J gene lost 2 bases, with 12 bases spanning the gap. CDR3 length: 15 amino acids. CDR1 and CDR2 (germline): SGHVS, FNYEAQ. The CDR3 coding sequence is TGTGCCAGCAGCTTAATCCCGGACAGCAACACTGAAGCTTTCTTT. It specifies CASSLIPDSNTEAFF. Based on the CDR3 plus reference TRBV7-6 and TRBJ1-1, the full variable domain is GAGVSQSPRYKVTKRGQDVALRCDPISGHVSLYWYRQALGQGPEFLTYFNYEAQQDKSGLPNDRFSAERPEGSISTLTIQRTEQRDSAMYRCASSLIPDSNTEAFFGQGTRLTVV.

The chain recombines TRBV5-6 with TRBJ2-5; 12 bases line up with TRBD2. The CDR3 extends over 15 amino acids. The trim removed 5 bases at V and 5 bases at J, leaving 7 bases unmatched. Germline V gene data show CDR1 as SGHDT and CDR2 as YYEEEE. The CDR3 protein is CASSGLAGMGETQYF. For the CDR3, the DNA is TGTGCCAGCAGTGGACTAGCGGGGATGGGGGAGACCCAGTACTTC.

V is TRBV19 and J is TRBJ2-1; 9 bases fit TRBD1. The CDR3 runs to 16 residues. J gave up 6 bases and V 8 bases, and 14 bases lay outside the gene matches. The germline V gene encodes CDR1 LNHDA and CDR2 SQIVND (reference sequence). This CDR3 is CASQPTGGWRGNEQFF. DNA of the CDR3: TGTGCCAGTCAACCCACAGGGGGCTGGCGGGGCAATGAGCAGTTCTTC.

The V and J genes are TRBV19 and TRBJ1-1; D might be TRBD1 (5 bases). The V gene lost 6 bases and the J gene lost 2 bases, with 16 bases spanning the gap. The CDR3 spans 15 residues. Per the germline V gene, CDR1 is LNHDA and CDR2 is SQIVND (reference sequence). The CDR3 sequence: CASSRDRAKNTEAFF. The CDR3 DNA follows: TGTGCCAGTAGCAGGGATAGGGCGAAAAACACTGAAGCTTTCTTT.

This clone has just a few counts. The same CDR3 is also encoded by other DNA sequences in this sample. This rearrangement joins TRBV4-1 to TRBJ1-6; the match to TRBD1 covers 10 bases. The CDR3 has 15 amino acids. Germline V gene data show CDR1 as MGHRA and CDR2 as YSYEKL. J lost 9 bases, V lost 2 bases, and 4 bases had no gene match. The CDR3 loop reads CASSQPGQGGSPLHF. CDR3 in DNA: TGCGCCAGCAGCCAACCCGGACAGGGGGGTTCACCCCTCCACTTT.

The chain couples TRBV19 to TRBJ2-7; D may be TRBD1 or TRBD2 (5 bases each). CDR3 length equals 16 residues. Trimming took 3 bases from V and 1 from J, leaving 16 bases between them. The germline V gene has CDR1 LNHDA and CDR2 SQIVND (reference sequence). The CDR3 region is CASSIIGPGRSYEQYF. Written as DNA, the CDR3 is TGTGCCAGTAGTATTATCGGGCCGGGACGGTCCTACGAGCAGTACTTC.

The chain employs TRBV5-1 and TRBJ2-3; D is perhaps TRBD2 (6 bases). The germline V gene has CDR1 SGHRS and CDR2 YFSETQ. The CDR3 has 15 residues. V lost 1 base and J lost 4, with 13 bases in between. The DNA of the CDR3 is TGCGCCAGCAGCTTGATGGCTAGCGTTGCAGATACGCAGTATTTT. Protein sequence: CASSLMASVADTQYF.

The chain links TRBV2 to TRBJ1-1, with unresolved D. With 4 bases removed from V and 0 bases from J, the gap between germline ends came to 12 bases. Looked up from germline, CDR1 is SNHLY and CDR2 is FYNNEI. The CDR3 runs to 15 residues. The CDR3 is CASSAGPTLNTEAFF. CDR3 in DNA: TGTGCCAGCAGTGCTGGACCTACCCTGAACACTGAAGCTTTCTTT.

This rearrangement joins TRBV5-1 to TRBJ1-1; D gene uncertain. This CDR3 is built from 14 residues. V was pared by 3 bases and J by 6 bases, with 15 bases between. Germline loops: CDR1 SGHRS, CDR2 YFSETQ. The CDR3 is CASSSTPWEAEAFF. As DNA, the CDR3 is TGCGCCAGCAGCTCCACCCCCTGGGAGGCTGAAGCTTTCTTT.

The chain joins TRBV6-5 to TRBJ2-7; D gene unclear. CDR3 length equals 14 residues. Trimming took off 0 bases at V and 0 bases at J, with 6 bases between the two ends. Germline V gene sequence: CDR1 MNHEY, CDR2 SVGAGI. The CDR3 loop reads CASSYSPLSYEQYF. The CDR3 DNA sequence: TGTGCCAGCAGTTACTCTCCGCTCTCCTACGAGCAGTACTTC.

This clone was recorded only once. V is TRBV6-5 and J is TRBJ2-3, with D perhaps TRBD2 (5 bases). This CDR3 contains 11 residues. V was pared by 7 bases and J by 14 bases, with 16 bases between. From germline, CDR1 is MNHEY and CDR2 SVGAGI. CDR3 residues: CASINGLAWYF. The CDR3 DNA reads TGTGCCAGCATCAACGGGCTAGCTTGGTATTTT.

This clone was picked up one time. This chain connects TRBV7-2 to TRBJ2-7, with 8 bases identical to TRBD1. CDR3 length: 14 amino acids. The V gene's germline CDR1 is SGHTA and CDR2 FQGNSA. The J segment lost 0 bases and the V segment lost 5 bases, leaving 3 bases of the junction unmatched. The CDR3 DNA reads TGTGCCAGCAGCCCCACAGGGGGCTCCTACGAGCAGTACTTC. It translates to CASSPTGGSYEQYF.

V gene TRBV5-6 combines with J gene TRBJ1-3; D gene unclear. From germline, CDR1 is SGHDT and CDR2 YYEEEE. CDR3 length equals 17 residues. Trimming cost V 0 bases and J 0 bases, with 13 bases left between them. The CDR3 reads CASSLGSLRLSGNTIYF. CDR3 in DNA: TGTGCCAGCAGCTTGGGGTCGTTGCGTCTCTCTGGAAACACCATATATTTT.

This chain uses TRBV19 with TRBJ1-1, with TRBD1 matching over 8 bases. The CDR3 runs to 14 residues. The trim removed 6 bases at V and 1 base at J, leaving 4 bases unmatched. CDR1 LNHDA and CDR2 SQIVND come from the germline V gene (reference sequence). CDR3 sequence: CASSGQGRNTEAFF. CDR3 DNA: TGTGCCAGTAGCGGACAGGGACGGAACACTGAAGCTTTCTTT.

The CDR3 DNA is TGTGCCAGCAGCCAGGGCCCAACTAATGAAAAACTGTTTTTT. Protein product: CASSQGPTNEKLFF. This chain connects TRBV5-4 to TRBJ1-4; tentative D call: TRBD1 (5 bases). In germline, CDR1 is SGHNT, CDR2 YYREEE (reference sequence). This CDR3 is built from 14 residues. Trimming stripped 4 bases from V and 0 bases from J, with 7 bases between.